This T cell receptor (beta chain) was sequenced during a study of early T cells in non-severe SARS-CoV-2 infection. This clonotype was seen at least ten times. The DNA is left out, because the CDR3 cannot be placed on it with certainty; the CDR3 is given as TCRdb lists it. Germline assignment: CDR1 SGHRS and CDR2 YFSETQ. A total of 14 residues make up the CDR3, ends included. Using its own MiXCR run on the 5' RACE reads, TCRdb lists one record per CDR3 protein. The sample holds approximately 42,000 distinct CDR3 sequences, approximately 7.1% seen once. The TCR comes from an adult who was a healthcare worker with PCR-confirmed SARS-CoV-2 infection or an uninfected control (not recorded which). The sequenced sample was whole blood. The chain is built from TRBV5-1 and TRBJ2-2; the table's D gene call, TRBD1, was not cross checked with the DNA. CDR3 in amino acids: CASSFGPGTGELFF.